The 2 T cell receptor beta chains below were found in one sample sequenced in a study of blood T cell repertoires in COVID-19. Profiled with immunoSEQ multiplex PCR; TCRdb holds only in-frame clones, not every one. The sample carries about 67,000 clones, roughly 90% recorded once. The sequenced sample consisted of peripheral blood. These receptors all stem from a man aged 50-59 years with active COVID-19.

The V call is TRBV20-1, the J call TRBJ2-5; maybe TRBD1 (6 bases). CDR3 length: 11 amino acids. Between the trimmed V and J ends, which lost 7 bases and 5 bases, there was a span of 11 bases. Per the germline V gene, CDR1 is DFQATT and CDR2 is SNEGSKA (reference sequence). CDR3 residues: CSGGQSETQYF. The CDR3 bases are TGCAGTGGGGGGCAAAGTGAGACCCAGTACTTC.

In regard to this clone: Other DNA sequences of this sample code for an identical CDR3. V usage is TRBV29-1 and J usage is TRBJ2-3; perhaps TRBD2 as D (5 bases). In germline, CDR1 is SQVTM, CDR2 ANQGSEA. The CDR3 extends over 12 amino acids. Trimming removed 7 bases at V and 1 base at J, with 9 bases between. The CDR3 sequence is CSGTEGTDTQYF. The CDR3 DNA reads as TGCAGCGGGACGGAGGGCACAGATACGCAGTATTTT.